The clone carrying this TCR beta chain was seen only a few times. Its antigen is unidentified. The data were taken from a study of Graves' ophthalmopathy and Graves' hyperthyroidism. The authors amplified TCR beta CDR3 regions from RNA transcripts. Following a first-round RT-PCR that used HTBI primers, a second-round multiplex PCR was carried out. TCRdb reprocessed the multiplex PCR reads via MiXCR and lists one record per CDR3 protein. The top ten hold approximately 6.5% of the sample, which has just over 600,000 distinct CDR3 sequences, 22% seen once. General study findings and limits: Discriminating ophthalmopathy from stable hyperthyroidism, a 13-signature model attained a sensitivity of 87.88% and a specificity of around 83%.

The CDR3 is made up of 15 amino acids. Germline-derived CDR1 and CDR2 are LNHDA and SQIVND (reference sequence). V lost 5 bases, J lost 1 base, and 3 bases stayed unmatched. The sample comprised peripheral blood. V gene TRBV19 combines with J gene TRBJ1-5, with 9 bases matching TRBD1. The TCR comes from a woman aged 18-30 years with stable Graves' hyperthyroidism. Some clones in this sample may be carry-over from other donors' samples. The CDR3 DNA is TGTGCCAGTAGTTGGACAGGGGACAGCAATCAGCCCCAGCATTTT. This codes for CASSWTGDSNQPQHF.